The TCR beta chain under discussion was sequenced for a study of T-cell reconstitution after alpha-beta-depleted transplantation in children. This clonotype was picked up many times. The V end lost 0 bases, the J end lost 7 bases, and 21 bases lay between the germline ends. CDR1 is LGHNA, CDR2 YNFKEQ, per germline. The CDR3 contains 18 residues. This sample's TCRbeta library carried unique molecular identifier barcodes. MiXCR, run by TCRdb on the PCR reads, gives a single entry per CDR3 protein. The profile shows nearly 200,000 distinct CDR3 sequences, 6.3% of them singletons. The source is a girl under three years old with combined immunodeficiency, due to receive a stem cell transplant. The sequencing used PBMCs, collected before TCRalphabeta/CD19-depleted stem cell transplant. This sequence joins TRBV4-2 and TRBJ2-2; no reliable D call. The chain's CDR3 is CASSQERWQRPSSGELFF. In nucleotides, the CDR3 is TGTGCCAGCAGCCAAGAACGGTGGCAGCGCCCCTCGAGCGGGGAGCTGTTTTTT.